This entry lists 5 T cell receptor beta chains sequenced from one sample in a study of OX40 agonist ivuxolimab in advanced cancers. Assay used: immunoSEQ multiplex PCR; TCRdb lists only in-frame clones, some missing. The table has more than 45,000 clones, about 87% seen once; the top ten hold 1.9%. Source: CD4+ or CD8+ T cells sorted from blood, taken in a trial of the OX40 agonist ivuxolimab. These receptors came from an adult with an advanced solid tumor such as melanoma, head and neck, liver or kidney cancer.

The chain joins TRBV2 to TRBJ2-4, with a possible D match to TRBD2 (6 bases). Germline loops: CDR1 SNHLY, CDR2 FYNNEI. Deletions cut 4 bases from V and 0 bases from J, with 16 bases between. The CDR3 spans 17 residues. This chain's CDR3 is CASSVGGNVLAKNIQYF. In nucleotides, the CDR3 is TGTGCCAGCAGTGTTGGAGGGAACGTTCTAGCCAAAAACATTCAGTACTTC.

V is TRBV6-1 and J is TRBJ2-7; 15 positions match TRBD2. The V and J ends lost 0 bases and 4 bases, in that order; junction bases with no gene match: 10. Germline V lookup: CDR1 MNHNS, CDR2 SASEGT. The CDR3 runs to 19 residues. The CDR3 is CASSEAYSGLAGGVYEQYF. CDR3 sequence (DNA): TGTGCCAGCAGTGAAGCCTACAGTGGACTAGCGGGAGGGGTTTACGAGCAGTACTTC.

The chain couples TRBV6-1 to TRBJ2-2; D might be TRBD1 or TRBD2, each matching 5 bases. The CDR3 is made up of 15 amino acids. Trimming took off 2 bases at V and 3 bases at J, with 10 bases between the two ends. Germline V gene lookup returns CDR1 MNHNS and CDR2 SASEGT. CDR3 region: CASSEWGSYTGELFF. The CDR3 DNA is TGTGCCAGCAGTGAATGGGGGAGCTACACCGGGGAGCTGTTTTTT.

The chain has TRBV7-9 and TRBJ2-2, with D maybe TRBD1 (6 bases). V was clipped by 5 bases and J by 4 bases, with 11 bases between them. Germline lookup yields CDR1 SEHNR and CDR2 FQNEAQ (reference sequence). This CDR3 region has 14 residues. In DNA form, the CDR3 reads TGTGCCAGCAGCACAACAGGGCCCACCGGGGAGCTGTTTTTT. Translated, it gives CASSTTGPTGELFF.

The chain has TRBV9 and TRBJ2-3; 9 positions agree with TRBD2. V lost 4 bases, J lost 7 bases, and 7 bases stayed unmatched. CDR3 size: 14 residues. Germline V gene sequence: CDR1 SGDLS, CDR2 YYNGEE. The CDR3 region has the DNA TGTGCCAGCAGCCCAAGCCTAGCGGGGAATACGCAGTATTTT. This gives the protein CASSPSLAGNTQYF.